These 15 T cell receptor beta chains were all obtained from the same sample, sequenced in a study of blood T cell repertoires in COVID-19 (dated by TCRdb to the early 2020s). The library was produced with the immunoSEQ multiplex PCR assay. Held by TCRdb, this immuneACCESS table contains in-frame sequences only and omits some clones. Under half of the omission traces to an unresolved V gene where checked; the cause of the rest is unknown. The sample table holds a few hundred thousand clones, of which about 89% were seen once. The ten largest make up approximately 3% of the sample. The sample was peripheral blood. These receptors all stem from a woman aged 25 to 39 with COVID-19, enrolled during active disease.

The rearrangement joins TRBV6-5 to TRBJ1-1; a weak D match, TRBD1 (5 bases). This CDR3 is 11 amino acids long. Germline CDR1 and CDR2: MNHEY and SVGAGI. Trimming pared 10 bases from V and 10 bases from J, leaving 16 bases between. As DNA, the CDR3 is TGTGCCACCTCCAATGGGGGGGGAGCTTTCTTT. It encodes CATSNGGGAFF.

The chain has TRBV4-3 and TRBJ1-1; D not resolved. V lost 0 bases and J lost 5, with 10 bases in between. Germline V gives CDR1 LGHNA, CDR2 YSLEER. The length of the CDR3 is 14 residues. CDR3 in amino acids: CASSQDSRGTEAFF. The DNA of the CDR3 is TGCGCCAGCAGCCAAGATTCGAGAGGAACTGAAGCTTTCTTT.

To note about this clone: Distinct nucleotide sequences in the sample also encode this CDR3. The V call is TRBV6-5, the J call TRBJ1-1, with D possibly matching TRBD1 (5 bases). Germline-derived CDR1 and CDR2 are MNHEY and SVGAGI. CDR3 length: 13 amino acids. Trimming removed 0 bases from V and 5 bases from J, with 7 bases in between. CDR3 nucleotide sequence: TGTGCCAGCAGTTACTCGGGGGGTACTGAAGCTTTCTTT. Protein sequence: CASSYSGGTEAFF.

The rearrangement links TRBV18 to TRBJ2-3; tentative D call: TRBD2 (7 bases). V was cut by 6 bases and J by 6 bases, with 22 bases left in between. CDR3 length: 16 amino acids. Germline CDR1 and CDR2: KGHSH and LQKENI. The CDR3 sequence is CASSPYEGGASDTQYF. The CDR3 DNA reads as TGTGCCAGCTCCCCCTATGAGGGGGGGGCCTCGGATACGCAGTATTTT.

The chain recombines TRBV29-1 with TRBJ1-1; D remains unclear. The V end was cut by 4 bases, the J end by 0 bases, with 12 bases between. The CDR3 is made up of 14 amino acids. Germline CDR1 is SQVTM and CDR2 is ANQGSEA. CDR3 sequence reads: CSVVPRMMNTEAFF. CDR3 nucleotide sequence: TGCAGCGTTGTCCCGCGGATGATGAACACTGAAGCTTTCTTT. Variable domain in full (rest from reference TRBV29-1 and TRBJ1-1): SAVISQKPSRDICQRGTSLTIQCQVDSQVTMMFWYRQQPGQSLTLIATANQGSEATYESGFVIDKFPISRPNLTFSTLTVSNMSPEDSSIYLCSVVPRMMNTEAFFGQGTRLTVV.

This chain connects TRBV11-2 to TRBJ2-3; 7 bases align to TRBD1. There are 15 residues in the CDR3. The germline CDR1 and CDR2 sequences are SGHAT and FQNNGV. Unmatched junction bases numbered 5, after V lost 5 bases and J lost 0 bases. Written as DNA, the CDR3 is TGTGCCAGCAGCACCGGGACAGCTAGCACAGATACGCAGTATTTT. This sequence encodes CASSTGTASTDTQYF. The variable domain in full, completed from reference TRBV11-2 and TRBJ2-3, reads EAGVAQSPRYKIIEKRQSVAFWCNPISGHATLYWYQQILGQGPKLLIQFQNNGVVDDSQLPKDRFSAERLKGVDSTLKIQPAKLEDSAVYLCASSTGTASTDTQYFGPGTRLTVL.

This chain connects TRBV19 to TRBJ2-3; 9 nucleotides align to TRBD1. CDR1 LNHDA and CDR2 SQIVND come from the germline V gene (reference sequence). This CDR3 has 16 amino acids. J lost 3 bases, V lost 7 bases, and 11 bases had no gene match. This chain's CDR3 is CASKGGRTGATDTQYF. CDR3 bases: TGTGCCAGTAAGGGGGGTCGGACAGGGGCGACAGATACGCAGTATTTT.

The rearrangement links TRBV11-2 to TRBJ2-5; the match to TRBD2 covers 15 bases. Trimming removed 4 bases from V and 5 bases from J; junction bases left unmatched: 5. Germline CDR1 SGHAT, CDR2 FQNNGV. The CDR3 is made up of 16 amino acids. The CDR3 reads CASSSGTSGGWETQYF. CDR3 nucleotides: TGTGCCAGCAGCTCCGGGACTAGCGGGGGGTGGGAGACCCAGTACTTC.

The V gene is TRBV11-3, the J gene TRBJ2-5; 10 bases agree with TRBD1. V was pared by 5 bases and J by 4 bases, with 7 bases of the junction left unmatched. This CDR3 has 15 residues. In germline, CDR1 is SGHNT, CDR2 YENEEA. The CDR3 DNA follows: TGTGCCAGCAGCCGACGGACAGGGGGAGGAGAGACCCAGTACTTC. Encoded protein: CASSRRTGGGETQYF.

V and J are TRBV24-1 and TRBJ1-2; D remains ambiguous. The CDR3 is 13 amino acids. V shed 4 bases and J shed 10 bases, with 15 bases lying between them. Germline V gives CDR1 KGHDR, CDR2 SFDVKD. CDR3 amino acids: CATSESAGGVYTF. CDR3 nucleotides: TGTGCCACCAGTGAATCGGCGGGCGGCGTCTACACCTTC.

The J gene is TRBJ1-2, the V gene TRBV4-3; D is ambiguous. V gave up 3 bases and J gave up 7 bases, with 21 bases separating them. The V gene's germline CDR1 is LGHNA and CDR2 YSLEER. The CDR3 is 16 residues long. The CDR3 loop reads CASSHSGVHLRFGYTF. The DNA of the CDR3 is TGCGCCAGCAGCCATTCCGGAGTCCATTTGCGTTTTGGCTACACCTTC.

J is TRBJ1-3 and V is TRBV9; D possibly corresponds to TRBD1 (5 bases). Trimming removed 0 bases at V and 2 bases at J, with 9 bases between. The V gene's germline CDR1 is SGDLS and CDR2 YYNGEE. The CDR3 runs 15 residues. CDR3 loop: CASSVGVGAGNTIYF. The CDR3 coding sequence is TGTGCCAGCAGCGTAGGGGTAGGGGCTGGAAACACCATATATTTT.

This clone was picked up one time. The chain recombines TRBV10-3 with TRBJ1-2; weak D call: TRBD1 (6 bases). Germline V gene lookup returns CDR1 ENHRY and CDR2 SYGVKD. The CDR3 runs 13 residues. Trimming took 6 bases from V and 4 from J, leaving 12 bases between them. The CDR3 nucleotides are TGTGCCATCAGGGTGGACAGTTCCTATGGCTACACCTTC. Protein sequence: CAIRVDSSYGYTF.

In its sample, this clone was seen once. CDR3 bases: TGCGCCAGCAGCTGGCGACTAGAGCGGAGCACAGATACGCAGTATTTT. This translates into CASSWRLERSTDTQYF. The genes are TRBV5-1 and TRBJ2-3; D is perhaps TRBD2 (6 bases). The CDR3 sequence is 16 residues long. The V end lost 3 bases, the J end lost 0 bases, and 14 bases lay between the germline ends. Germline-derived CDR1 and CDR2 are SGHRS and YFSETQ. Looking up the rest from reference TRBV5-1 and TRBJ2-3 gives the full variable domain: KAGVTQTPRYLIKTRGQQVTLSCSPISGHRSVSWYQQTPGQGLQFLFEYFSETQRNKGNFPGRFSGRQFSNSRSEMNVSTLELGDSALYLCASSWRLERSTDTQYFGPGTRLTVL.

The rearrangement joins TRBV4-1 to TRBJ2-2; possibly TRBD1 for D (5 bases). The CDR3 has 19 amino acids. From germline, CDR1 is MGHRA and CDR2 YSYEKL. Trimming pared 4 bases from V and 5 bases from J, leaving 26 bases between. CDR3 bases: TGCGCCAGCAGCCGAATTAGTATAGGGGCCTTCAGCGCGACCGGGGAGCTGTTTTTT. Protein: CASSRISIGAFSATGELFF.